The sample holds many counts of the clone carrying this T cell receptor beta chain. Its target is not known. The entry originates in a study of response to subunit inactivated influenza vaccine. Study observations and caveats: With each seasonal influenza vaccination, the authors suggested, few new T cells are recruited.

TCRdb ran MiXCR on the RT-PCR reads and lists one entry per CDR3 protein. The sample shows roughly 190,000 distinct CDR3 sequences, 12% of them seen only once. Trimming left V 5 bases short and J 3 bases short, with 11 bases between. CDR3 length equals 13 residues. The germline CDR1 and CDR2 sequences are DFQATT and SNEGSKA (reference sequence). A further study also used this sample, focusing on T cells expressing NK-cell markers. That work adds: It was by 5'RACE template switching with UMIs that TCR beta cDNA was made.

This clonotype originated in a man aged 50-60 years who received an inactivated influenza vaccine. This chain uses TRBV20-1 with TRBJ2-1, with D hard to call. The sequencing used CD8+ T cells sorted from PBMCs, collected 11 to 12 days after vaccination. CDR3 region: CSARRDNYNEQFF. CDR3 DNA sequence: TGCAGTGCTCGCCGCGACAACTACAATGAGCAGTTCTTC.